The rows below give T cell receptor beta chains drawn from one sample of a study of response to subunit inactivated influenza vaccine. TCRdb processed the RT-PCR reads anew with MiXCR; each CDR3 protein has one entry. The top ten clones hold approximately 10% of a sample with 650,000 to 800,000 distinct CDR3 sequences, approximately 18% of them seen once. Sequencing was performed on PBMCs from blood, taken more than 4 days after vaccination. Every receptor here comes from a man aged 45 to 65 who received an inactivated influenza vaccine. Both conserved end residues are part of each CDR3. A D gene is named only where the DNA matches it firmly. Clone size is not always given. Where it is, it says once, few, many or a class for expanded clones.

j_gene,abundance,d_gene,v_gene,CDR3aa,CDR3nt
TRBJ2-7,-,-,TRBV6-1,CASSRDGTPTYEQYF,TGTGCCAGCAGTAGAGACGGGACCCCAACCTACGAGCAGTACTTC
TRBJ2-2,-,TRBD2,TRBV12-3/TRBV12-4,CASRGRGRNTGELFF,TGTGCCAGCAGAGGGCGGGGGAGGAACACCGGGGAGCTGTTTTTT
TRBJ2-7,few,-,TRBV20-1,CSARLGLIPYEQYF,TGCAGTGCTAGACTAGGCCTAATCCCCTACGAGCAGTACTTC
TRBJ2-1,-,-,TRBV6-2/TRBV6-3,CASMGLTYGSYNEQFF,TGTGCCAGCATGGGCCTGACCTACGGCTCCTACAATGAGCAGTTCTTC
TRBJ2-1,-,TRBD1,TRBV4-3,CASSQQGDRGQFF,TGCGCCAGCAGCCAGCAGGGGGATAGAGGGCAGTTCTTC
TRBJ2-3,many,TRBD2,TRBV12-3/TRBV12-4,CASRRGTSGSTDTQYF,TGTGCCAGCAGACGAGGGACTAGCGGGAGCACAGATACGCAGTATTTT
TRBJ1-3,few,-,TRBV5-1,CASSLDPGGPGNTIYF,TGCGCCAGCAGCTTGGATCCGGGAGGTCCTGGAAACACCATATATTTT
TRBJ2-7,-,-,TRBV29-1,CSVRAGAAYEQYF,TGCAGCGTTAGGGCAGGGGCCGCCTACGAGCAGTACTTC
TRBJ2-3,-,-,TRBV5-1,CASSPLPGNPTDTQYF,TGCGCCAGCAGCCCCCTACCGGGGAATCCCACAGATACGCAGTATTTT
TRBJ2-3,-,-,TRBV7-2,CASSRRGDFTDTQYF,TGTGCCAGCAGCCGACGCGGGGATTTCACAGATACGCAGTATTTT
TRBJ2-7,few,-,TRBV4-2,CASSQDMLDPEQYF,TGTGCCAGCAGCCAAGATATGCTGGACCCTGAGCAGTACTTC
TRBJ2-1,-,-,TRBV28,CASSLTGFGVYNEQFF,TGTGCCAGCAGTTTAACGGGCTTCGGGGTTTACAATGAGCAGTTCTTC
TRBJ2-5,once,TRBD2,TRBV20-1,CSAPPGGRDQETQYF,TGCAGTGCCCCCCCGGGCGGGAGGGACCAAGAGACCCAGTACTTC
TRBJ2-1,-,TRBD2,TRBV7-8,CASTTGVRAGGNEQFF,TGTGCCAGCACCACCGGGGTCAGAGCGGGGGGCAATGAGCAGTTCTTC
TRBJ2-7,-,-,TRBV6-5,CASSYSRGTYEQYF,TGTGCCAGCAGTTACTCCCGCGGGACCTACGAGCAGTACTTC
TRBJ2-7,many,-,TRBV5-1,CASSLGRGLSYEQYF,TGTGCCAGCAGCCTGGGGCGGGGACTCTCCTACGAGCAGTACTTC
TRBJ2-5,many,TRBD1,TRBV10-3,CAISDDRESETQYF,TGTGCCATCAGTGACGACAGGGAGAGTGAGACCCAGTACTTC
TRBJ2-2,-,TRBD2,TRBV25-1,CASTPSGGFGGELFF,TGTGCCAGCACCCCTAGCGGGGGATTTGGCGGGGAGCTGTTTTTT
TRBJ2-7,once,-,TRBV7-6,CASSRLVGEQYF,TGTGCCAGCAGCCGACTAGTCGGCGAGCAGTACTTC
TRBJ2-5,-,-,TRBV5-1,CASSLVGGSIQETQYF,TGCGCCAGCAGCTTGGTCGGTGGGTCTATCCAAGAGACCCAGTACTTC
TRBJ1-4,-,-,TRBV5-5,CASSSGLNSGEKLFF,TGTGCCAGCAGTTCTGGACTTAATTCGGGCGAAAAACTGTTTTTT
TRBJ1-2,-,TRBD1,TRBV7-2,CASSPGTVHGYTF,TGTGCCAGCAGCCCCGGGACAGTACATGGCTACACCTTC
TRBJ1-5,few,-,TRBV10-3,CAISDGQNSNQPQHF,TGTGCCATCAGTGATGGACAGAATAGCAATCAGCCCCAGCATTTT
TRBJ2-7,few,TRBD1,TRBV11-2,CASSFYRGTYEQYF,TGTGCCAGCAGCTTTTACAGGGGGACCTACGAGCAGTACTTC
TRBJ2-2,-,TRBD2,TRBV12-3/TRBV12-4,CASRTGLAGGRTGELFF,TGTGCCAGCAGGACGGGACTAGCGGGAGGAAGGACCGGGGAGCTGTTTTTT
TRBJ2-1,-,-,TRBV5-6,CASSLSTVEQFF,TGTGCCAGCAGCTTAAGTACGGTTGAGCAGTTCTTC
TRBJ2-1,-,TRBD2,TRBV15,CATRTSGVHNEQFF,TGTGCCACCAGAACTAGCGGGGTACACAATGAGCAGTTCTTC
TRBJ2-4,-,-,TRBV6-2/TRBV6-3,CATAGLGARNIQYF,TGTGCCACCGCGGGTCTGGGGGCGAGGAACATTCAGTACTTC
TRBJ2-2,-,-,TRBV11-2,CASSLEIGANTGELFF,TGTGCCAGCAGCTTAGAAATCGGGGCGAACACCGGGGAGCTGTTTTTT
TRBJ2-2,-,-,TRBV25-1,CASSEMLGREVNTGELFF,TGTGCCAGCAGTGAAATGTTGGGTCGGGAAGTAAACACCGGGGAGCTGTTTTTT
TRBJ2-7,many,-,TRBV6-2/TRBV6-3,CASTGRGLYSYEQYF,TGTGCCAGCACGGGACGAGGGTTATACTCCTACGAGCAGTACTTC
TRBJ1-5,-,-,TRBV12-3/TRBV12-4,CASSTRGYNQPQHF,TGTGCCAGCAGTACTCGGGGGTACAATCAGCCCCAGCATTTT
TRBJ2-1,-,-,TRBV12-3/TRBV12-4,CASSWGRAGNYNEQFF,TGTGCCAGCAGTTGGGGGCGAGCGGGGAACTACAATGAGCAGTTCTTC
TRBJ2-7,-,-,TRBV20-1,CSAIPPSTYEQYF,TGCAGTGCTATACCACCCTCCACCTACGAGCAGTACTTC
TRBJ2-2,-,-,TRBV2,CASRGTPKSGELFF,TGTGCCAGCCGAGGGACCCCTAAAAGCGGGGAGCTGTTTTTT
TRBJ2-2,-,TRBD2,TRBV6-5,CASSFTSGRNTGELFF,TGTGCCAGCAGTTTCACTAGCGGGAGGAACACCGGGGAGCTGTTTTTT
TRBJ2-1,-,TRBD2,TRBV7-6,CASSSLAGGSYEQFF,TGTGCCAGCAGCTCGCTAGCGGGAGGGAGTTATGAGCAGTTCTTC
TRBJ2-5,few,-,TRBV14,CASSQDGQTLQYF,TGTGCCAGCAGCCAAGATGGCCAGACGCTACAGTACTTC
TRBJ2-7,few,-,TRBV29-1,CSVEDQGSYEQYF,TGCAGCGTTGAAGATCAGGGTTCCTACGAGCAGTACTTC
TRBJ2-2,-,TRBD1,TRBV6-2/TRBV6-3,CASSYWGQNTRELFF,TGTGCCAGCAGTTACTGGGGACAGAACACCAGGGAGCTGTTTTTT
TRBJ2-3,-,TRBD2,TRBV29-1,CSVSGLAGGRSDTQYF,TGCAGCGTGAGTGGACTAGCGGGGGGGCGGTCGGATACGCAGTATTTT
TRBJ2-3,-,-,TRBV7-9,CASSLRERTQYF,TGTGCCAGCAGCTTACGCGAGCGTACGCAGTATTTT
TRBJ2-6,-,-,TRBV6-1,CASSRGTYSSSGANVLTF,TGTGCCAGCAGTAGGGGGACATACTCATCATCTGGGGCCAACGTCCTGACTTTC
TRBJ1-3,-,TRBD1,TRBV4-3,CASSQRLNRQGGNTIYF,TGCGCCAGCAGCCAGCGGTTGAATAGACAGGGAGGAAACACCATATATTTT
TRBJ2-6,-,-,TRBV18,CASSLQTGSGANVLTF,TGTGCCAGCTCACTGCAGACAGGCTCTGGGGCCAACGTCCTGACTTTC
TRBJ2-1,few,TRBD2,TRBV6-2/TRBV6-3,CASSWRELGEQFF,TGTGCCAGCAGTTGGCGGGAGCTCGGGGAGCAGTTCTTC
TRBJ2-5,-,-,TRBV20-1,CSASWSSVSSETQYF,TGCAGTGCTAGTTGGAGTAGCGTATCCTCGGAGACCCAGTACTTC
TRBJ2-3,-,TRBD1,TRBV5-6,CASTVPGQGVDTQYF,TGTGCCAGCACCGTACCGGGACAGGGTGTAGATACGCAGTATTTT